The source of this T cell receptor (beta chain) is a study of blood T cell repertoires in COVID-19. This CDR3 region has 13 residues. Germline CDR1 and CDR2: MNHNS and SASEGT. The V end lost 0 bases, the J end lost 3 bases, and 5 bases lay between the germline ends. Original processing methods: Cell counts per sample came from amplifying reference gene primers. Produced via immunoSEQ multiplex PCR; TCRdb's table is partial and in-frame only. The V and J calls and clone size are taken from that table; D and trimming were inferred from the DNA. This sample yields a few hundred thousand clones, of which 85% to 90% are seen a single time; around 3.6% belongs to the top ten.

V and J are TRBV6-1 and TRBJ1-2; no clear D gene. Sequencing used peripheral blood. The TCR was taken from a man aged 18 to 29 with active or convalescent COVID-19. Here the CDR3 reads CASSEAADYGYTF. In DNA form, the CDR3 reads TGTGCCAGCAGTGAAGCTGCGGACTATGGCTACACCTTC.